The 17 T cell receptor beta chains in this list originate from one sample, sequenced in a study of control samples from healthy donors and cancer patients. Assay: immunoSEQ multiplex PCR; the TCRdb copy retains only in-frame clones and omits some. The table records about 140,000 clones, approximately 92% of them present only once. Sequences were obtained from blood. The receptors here all came from a young man in good health.

V usage is TRBV27 and J usage is TRBJ2-1; 7 positions agree with TRBD2. This CDR3 comprises 14 residues. In germline, CDR1 is MNHEY, CDR2 SMNVEV (reference sequence). Trimming removed 0 bases from V and 8 bases from J; junction bases left unmatched: 4. In DNA form, the CDR3 reads TGTGCCAGCAGTTTATCGTTGGCGGGGGATGAGCAGTTCTTC. It yields the protein CASSLSLAGDEQFF.

The V and J genes are TRBV27 and TRBJ1-6; a weak D match, TRBD1 (6 bases). Germline CDR1 MNHEY, CDR2 SMNVEV (reference sequence). V was clipped by 7 bases and J by 5 bases, with 9 bases between them. The CDR3 contains 13 residues. The DNA for the CDR3 is TGTGCCAGCAAAACAGGGAATAATTCACCCCTCCACTTT. Its protein product is CASKTGNNSPLHF.

V gene TRBV5-1 combines with J gene TRBJ1-1; D is undetermined. The V end was cut by 3 bases, the J end by 0 bases, with 9 bases between. Germline lookup yields CDR1 SGHRS and CDR2 YFSETQ. This CDR3 region has 14 residues. The CDR3 coding sequence is TGCGCCAGCAGCTACGGTTTCTTGAACACTGAAGCTTTCTTT. This gives the protein CASSYGFLNTEAFF.

V usage is TRBV19 and J usage is TRBJ1-5, with D maybe TRBD1 (5 bases). In germline, CDR1 is LNHDA, CDR2 SQIVND (reference sequence). The CDR3 has 13 amino acids. Deletions cut 10 bases from V and 10 bases from J, with 20 bases between. CDR3 residues: CATSAGLFGPQHF. The CDR3 bases are TGTGCCACTTCAGCAGGGCTGTTTGGACCCCAGCATTTT. Based on the CDR3 plus reference TRBV19 and TRBJ1-5, the full variable domain is DGGITQSPKYLFRKEGQNVTLSCEQNLNHDAMYWYRQDPGQGLRLIYYSQIVNDFQKGDIAEGYSVSREKKESFPLTVTSAQKNPTAFYLCATSAGLFGPQHFGDGTRLSIL.

This chain joins TRBV4-1 and TRBJ2-7, with D possibly matching TRBD2 (5 bases). Germline V gene data show CDR1 as MGHRA and CDR2 as YSYEKL. V was cut by 1 base and J by 5 bases, with 15 bases left in between. The CDR3 is made up of 15 amino acids. CDR3: CASSQVGSLGNEQYF. The CDR3 nucleotides are TGCGCCAGCAGCCAAGTGGGTAGCCTCGGGAACGAGCAGTACTTC.

The J gene is TRBJ1-2, the V gene TRBV5-1; possible D gene TRBD1, 5 bases. The germline V gene encodes CDR1 SGHRS and CDR2 YFSETQ. Deletions cut 2 bases from V and 2 bases from J, with 13 bases between. This CDR3 spans 15 amino acids. In DNA, the CDR3 is TGCGCCAGCAGCTTCACGGGGGAAGGAAACTATGGCTACACCTTC. Translation: CASSFTGEGNYGYTF.

This clone appeared a single time. This sequence joins TRBV6-6 and TRBJ2-5; a weak D match, TRBD1 (5 bases). CDR1 and CDR2 from the germline V gene are MNHNY and SVGAGI (reference sequence). The CDR3 is 15 residues long. V lost 6 bases to trimming and J lost 5 bases, with 19 bases between them. The CDR3 nucleotides read TGTGCCAGCAGACGCGTCAAGACAGATTCGGAGACCCAGTACTTC. It encodes CASRRVKTDSETQYF.

The chain carries TRBV6-5 and TRBJ2-7; 13 bases match TRBD2. CDR3 length: 15 amino acids. The ends lost 6 bases at V and 7 bases at J; junction bases unmatched: 9. Per germline, CDR1 MNHEY and CDR2 SVGAGI. The CDR3 DNA reads as TGTGCCAGCAGCGTCACTAGCGGGGGGGCAGGAGAGCAGTACTTC. Translated: CASSVTSGGAGEQYF.

CDR3 sequence: CAWNEGQDESYNSPLHF. For the CDR3, the DNA is TGTGCCTGGAACGAAGGACAGGATGAGTCCTATAATTCACCCCTCCACTTT. The chain has TRBV30 and TRBJ1-6; 7 bases match TRBD1. J lost 1 base, V lost 4 bases, and 10 bases had no gene match. The CDR3 consists of 17 residues. CDR1 and CDR2 from the germline V gene are GTSNPN and SVGIG (reference sequence).

The V and J genes are TRBV27 and TRBJ2-5, with a weak D call TRBD2 (6 bases). CDR3 length: 14 residues. The V end lost 1 base, the J end lost 7 bases, and 13 bases lay between the germline ends. Germline values: CDR1 MNHEY, CDR2 SMNVEV (reference sequence). The CDR3 loop reads CASSLWGEEATQYF. CDR3 DNA sequence: TGTGCCAGCAGTTTATGGGGGGAGGAGGCGACCCAGTACTTC.

The chain combines TRBV25-1 with TRBJ2-3; 10 bases align to TRBD1. The CDR3 consists of 17 residues. Trimming at V came to 4 bases and at J to 2 bases, leaving 9 bases not matched to a gene. Germline values: CDR1 MGHDK, CDR2 SYGVNS. CDR3 sequence reads: CASSGPGTGDFTDTQYF. The CDR3 DNA reads TGTGCCAGCAGTGGACCCGGGACAGGGGATTTCACAGATACGCAGTATTTT.

V usage is TRBV24-1 and J usage is TRBJ1-5; 8 positions match TRBD1. Unmatched junction bases numbered 14, after V lost 2 bases and J lost 3 bases. Germline CDR1 and CDR2: KGHDR and SFDVKD. The CDR3 totals 19 residues. The CDR3 reads CATSDSNLRTGRYNQPQHF. CDR3 in DNA: TGTGCCACCAGTGATTCCAACCTTAGGACAGGGCGTTACAATCAGCCCCAGCATTTT.

This chain joins TRBV3-1 (or the pseudogene TRBV3-2) and TRBJ2-3, with D possibly being TRBD1 or TRBD2 (6 bases each). The CDR3 covers 17 residues. Per germline, CDR1 LGHDT and CDR2 YNNKEL (reference sequence). Between the trimmed V and J ends, which lost 0 bases and 0 bases, there was a span of 13 bases. The CDR3 sequence is CASSQDWWGASTDTQYF. The CDR3 DNA sequence: TGTGCCAGCAGCCAAGATTGGTGGGGGGCTAGCACAGATACGCAGTATTTT.

This clone was seen ten or more times. V usage is TRBV14 and J usage is TRBJ1-1; 9 positions match TRBD1. The germline V gene has CDR1 SGHDN and CDR2 FVKESK. The CDR3 is made up of 15 amino acids. V dropped 5 bases and J dropped 4; count of bases not matched to a gene: 8. The CDR3 DNA sequence: TGTGCCAGCAGCTACACAGGGGGCGCGGCCACTGAAGCTTTCTTT. Translating gives CASSYTGGAATEAFF.

J is TRBJ1-1 and V is TRBV28, with a weak D call TRBD1 (5 bases). Trimming cost V 2 bases and J 7 bases, with 23 bases left between them. The CDR3 has 17 residues. From germline, CDR1 is MDHEN and CDR2 SYDVKM. The CDR3: CASSLLLRGAPPDEAFF. The CDR3 DNA reads as TGTGCCAGCAGTTTACTGCTTAGGGGCGCCCCCCCTGATGAAGCTTTCTTT.

The chain combines TRBV28 with TRBJ2-3; D is unresolved. Germline CDR1 is MDHEN and CDR2 is SYDVKM. The CDR3 has 12 amino acids. V lost 2 bases, J lost 9 bases, and 9 bases lay in between. The CDR3 DNA reads TGTGCCAGCAGTTTAGGCACCTACACGCAGTATTTT. Protein product: CASSLGTYTQYF.

The genes are TRBV11-2 and TRBJ2-2; D is uncertain. CDR3 length: 16 residues. Trimming stripped 5 bases from V and 2 bases from J, with 15 bases between. Germline V gives CDR1 SGHAT, CDR2 FQNNGV. CDR3: CASSPPSGINTGELFF. Written as DNA, the CDR3 is TGTGCCAGCAGCCCCCCGTCAGGCATCAACACCGGGGAGCTGTTTTTT.